Sequencing of this T cell receptor (beta chain) was carried out in a study of T cell responses to AZD1222 COVID-19 vaccine. Points on this clone: Its antigen is unidentified.

Germline CDR1 and CDR2: LGHDT and YNNKEL (reference sequence). The V segment lost 0 bases and the J segment 6 bases; nucleotides outside the gene matches: 10. There are 17 residues in the CDR3. Generated by immunoSEQ multiplex PCR, the TCRdb table keeps only in-frame clones and is missing some. Of about 130,000 clones listed, approximately 84% are singletons. Study outcomes and limitations: Spike regions recognized by vaccine-associated CD4 TCRs spanned the protein, led by 160-218 and 743-854.

The J gene is TRBJ2-2, the V gene TRBV3-1 (or the pseudogene TRBV3-2), with 7 bases lining up with TRBD2. Source: peripheral blood, taken on day 0 of AZD1222 vaccination. The TCR comes from an adult in good health. The CDR3: CASSQDQSRGWAGELFF. CDR3 DNA sequence: TGTGCCAGCAGCCAAGATCAGTCGCGGGGGTGGGCCGGGGAGCTGTTTTTT.